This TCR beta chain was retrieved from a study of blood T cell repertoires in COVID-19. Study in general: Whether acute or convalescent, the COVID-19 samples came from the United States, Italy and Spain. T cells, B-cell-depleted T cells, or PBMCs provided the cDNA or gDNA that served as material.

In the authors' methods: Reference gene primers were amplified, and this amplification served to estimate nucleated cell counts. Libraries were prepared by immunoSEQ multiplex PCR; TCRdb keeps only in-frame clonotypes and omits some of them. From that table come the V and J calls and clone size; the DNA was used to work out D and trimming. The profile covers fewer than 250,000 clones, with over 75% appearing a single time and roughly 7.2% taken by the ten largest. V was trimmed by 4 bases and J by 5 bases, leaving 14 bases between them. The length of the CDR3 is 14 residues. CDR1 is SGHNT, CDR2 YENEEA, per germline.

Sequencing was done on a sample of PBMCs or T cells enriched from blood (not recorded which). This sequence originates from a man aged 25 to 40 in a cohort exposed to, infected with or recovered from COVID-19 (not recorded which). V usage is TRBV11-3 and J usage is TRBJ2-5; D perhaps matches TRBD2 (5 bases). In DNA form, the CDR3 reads TGTGCCAGCAGCTCAGCTGGACTGTTGGAGACCCAGTACTTC. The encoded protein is CASSSAGLLETQYF.